These T cell receptor beta chains were read from a single sample in a study of T cell responses to AZD1222 COVID-19 vaccine. Using immunoSEQ multiplex PCR, the repertoire was profiled, and TCRdb retains in-frame clones only, with some absent. Among approximately 120,000 clones, more than 80% were seen once, and the ten largest hold 3.5% to 5.5%. Sequenced material: peripheral blood, taken 28 days after the second AZD1222 dose. Receptors were obtained from an adult who received the AZD1222 COVID-19 vaccine. The CDR3 runs from the conserved cysteine through the conserved F or W. A D gene is named only where the DNA matches it firmly. Clone size is stated in some rows and not others, as once, few, many or a class when expanded.

cdr3_aa | cdr3_nt | v_call | clone_size | d_call | j_call
CASSPGQGAPLLYGYTF | TGTGCCAGCAGTCCGGGACAGGGGGCTCCCCTCCTCTATGGCTACACCTTC | TRBV27 | NA | TRBD1 | TRBJ1-2
CASSLAEKGAFF | TGTGCCAGCAGCTTAGCCGAAAAGGGTGCTTTCTTT | TRBV7-9 | NA | NA | TRBJ1-1
CAWGGLAGQETQYF | TGTGCCTGGGGGGGACTAGCGGGACAAGAGACCCAGTACTTC | TRBV30 | NA | TRBD2 | TRBJ2-5
CASSPGGRELEKLFF | TGTGCCAGCAGTCCCGGGGGCAGGGAGTTGGAAAAACTGTTTTTT | TRBV28 | NA | NA | TRBJ1-4
CASSSMRTSGPYEQYF | TGTGCCAGCAGCTCCATGCGGACTAGCGGGCCCTACGAGCAGTACTTC | TRBV7-2 | NA | TRBD2 | TRBJ2-7
CASSLGQIYNEQFF | TGTGCCAGCAGCTTAGGCCAGATCTACAATGAGCAGTTCTTC | TRBV7-2 | NA | NA | TRBJ2-1
CASRPLGWDQPQHF | TGTGCCAGCAGGCCCTTAGGATGGGATCAGCCCCAGCATTTT | TRBV28 | NA | NA | TRBJ1-5
CASSEALTGTGGYEQYF | TGTGCCAGCAGTGAAGCTCTTACCGGGACAGGGGGCTACGAGCAGTACTTC | TRBV2 | NA | TRBD1 | TRBJ2-7
CASIRDRNQPQHF | TGTGCCAGCATTAGGGATCGCAATCAGCCCCAGCATTTT | TRBV12-3/TRBV12-4 | NA | NA | TRBJ1-5
CASSLGRGGQSDTQYF | TGTGCCAGCAGCTTAGGCCGGGGGGGCCAATCCGATACGCAGTATTTT | TRBV7-2 | NA | TRBD2 | TRBJ2-3
CASSFSADPDTQYF | TGTGCCAGCAGCTTTTCTGCGGATCCAGATACGCAGTATTTT | TRBV5-5 | once | NA | TRBJ2-3
CSSWGGESNTEAFF | TGCAGCTCCTGGGGGGGGGAGTCGAACACTGAAGCTTTCTTT | TRBV29-1 | NA | NA | TRBJ1-1
CASSLGRGAGGIGETQYF | TGTGCCAGCAGCTTGGGTCGTGGGGCAGGGGGCATTGGAGAGACCCAGTACTTC | TRBV5-6 | NA | TRBD1 | TRBJ2-5
CASSLGGVGGRQETQYF | TGCGCCAGCAGCTTGGGTGGCGTGGGAGGTCGGCAAGAGACCCAGTACTTC | TRBV5-1 | NA | NA | TRBJ2-5
CASSSRGATGELFF | TGCGCCAGCAGCTCCAGGGGGGCAACCGGGGAGCTGTTTTTT | TRBV5-1 | NA | NA | TRBJ2-2
CAWSVFSGNTIYF | TGTGCCTGGAGTGTGTTCTCTGGAAACACCATATATTTT | TRBV30 | NA | NA | TRBJ1-3
CASSQGTNTPELFF | TGTGCCAGCAGCCAAGGGACGAACACCCCGGAGCTGTTTTTT | TRBV3-1/TRBV3-2 | NA | NA | TRBJ2-2
CASSDGRGYEQYF | TGCGCCAGCAGTGATGGCCGTGGCTACGAGCAGTACTTC | TRBV10-2 | NA | NA | TRBJ2-7
CASSVGGLSSGRYNEQFF | TGTGCCAGCAGCGTAGGGGGTCTGTCTAGCGGGCGATACAATGAGCAGTTCTTC | TRBV9 | NA | TRBD2 | TRBJ2-1